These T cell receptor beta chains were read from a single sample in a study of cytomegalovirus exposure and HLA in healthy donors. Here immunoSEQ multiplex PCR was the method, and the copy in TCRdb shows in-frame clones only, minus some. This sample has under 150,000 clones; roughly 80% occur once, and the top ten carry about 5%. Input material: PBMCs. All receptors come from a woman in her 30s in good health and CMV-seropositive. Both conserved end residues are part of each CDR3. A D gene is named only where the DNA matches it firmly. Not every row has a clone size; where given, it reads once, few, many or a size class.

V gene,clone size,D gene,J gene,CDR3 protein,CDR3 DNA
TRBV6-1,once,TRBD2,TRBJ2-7,CASRDLAGGPYEQYF,TGTGCCAGCAGGGACCTAGCGGGGGGTCCCTACGAGCAGTACTTC
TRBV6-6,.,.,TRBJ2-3,CASSYTYTDTQYF,TGTGCCAGCAGTTACACCTACACAGATACGCAGTATTTT
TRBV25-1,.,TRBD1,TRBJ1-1,CASSGGTANTEAFF,TGTGCCAGCAGTGGGGGGACAGCGAACACTGAAGCTTTCTTT
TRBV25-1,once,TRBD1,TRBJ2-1,CASSGPDRGGEQFF,TGTGCCAGCAGTGGGCCGGACAGGGGAGGTGAGCAGTTCTTC
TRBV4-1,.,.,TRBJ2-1,CASSQGWTSKGEQFF,TGCGCCAGCAGCCAAGGATGGACATCTAAAGGGGAGCAGTTCTTC
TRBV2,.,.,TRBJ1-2,CASTYNRDGYGYTF,TGTGCCAGCACATATAACAGGGATGGCTATGGCTACACCTTC
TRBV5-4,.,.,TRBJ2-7,CASSQSGQTWEQYF,TGTGCCAGCAGCCAAAGTGGACAAACGTGGGAGCAGTACTTC
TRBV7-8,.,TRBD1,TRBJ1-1,CASSLALDRVVDTEAFF,TGTGCCAGCAGCTTAGCCTTGGACAGGGTGGTCGACACTGAAGCTTTCTTT
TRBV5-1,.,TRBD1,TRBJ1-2,CASSTGDRGSGYTF,TGCGCCAGCAGCACCGGGGACAGGGGTTCTGGCTACACCTTC
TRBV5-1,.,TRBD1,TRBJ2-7,CASYSGQGPYEQYF,TGCGCCAGCTACTCGGGACAGGGACCGTACGAGCAGTACTTC
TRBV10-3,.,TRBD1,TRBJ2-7,CAISEATGGLVYEQYF,TGTGCCATCAGTGAGGCGACAGGGGGTCTCGTCTACGAGCAGTACTTC
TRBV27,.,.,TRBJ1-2,CASSQIPGTKGGYTF,TGTGCCAGCAGCCAAATCCCCGGGACAAAGGGTGGCTACACCTTC
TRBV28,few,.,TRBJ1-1,CASSRAASGAFF,TGTGCCAGCAGCCGGGCCGCCAGCGGGGCTTTCTTT
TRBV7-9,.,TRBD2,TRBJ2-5,CAGRDYWGSEETQYF,TGTGCCGGAAGGGACTACTGGGGTTCCGAAGAGACCCAGTACTTC
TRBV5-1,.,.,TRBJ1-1,CASSLEANTEAFF,TGCGCCAGCAGCTTAGAGGCGAACACTGAAGCTTTCTTT
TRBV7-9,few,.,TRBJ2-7,CASSLGWAPEEGYEQYF,TGTGCCAGCAGCTTAGGTTGGGCCCCCGAAGAGGGCTACGAGCAGTACTTC
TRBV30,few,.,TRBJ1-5,CAWSSVVGNQPQHF,TGTGCCTGGAGTTCCGTAGTGGGCAATCAGCCCCAGCATTTT
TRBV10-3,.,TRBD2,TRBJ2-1,CATRAGDHNEQFF,TGTGCCACAAGAGCGGGAGACCACAATGAGCAGTTCTTC
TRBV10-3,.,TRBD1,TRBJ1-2,CATNLAQGAWRYGYTF,TGTGCCACCAACCTGGCGCAGGGGGCTTGGCGTTATGGCTACACCTTC
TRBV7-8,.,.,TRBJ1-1,CASSLQPQGTEAFF,TGTGCCAGCAGCTTACAACCCCAGGGAACTGAAGCTTTCTTT
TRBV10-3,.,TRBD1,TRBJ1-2,CATNTGDSIYGYTF,TGTGCCACGAATACAGGGGATTCTATATATGGCTACACCTTC
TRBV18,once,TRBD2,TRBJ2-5,CASSPDRGSRWETQYF,TGTGCCAGCTCACCAGACCGCGGGAGTAGGTGGGAGACCCAGTACTTC
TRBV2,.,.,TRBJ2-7,CASTTGLIYEQYF,TGTGCCAGCACTACAGGGTTAATTTACGAGCAGTACTTC
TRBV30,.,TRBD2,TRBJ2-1,CACLAAGGSEQFF,TGTGCCTGTCTAGCGGCCGGAGGGAGTGAGCAGTTCTTC
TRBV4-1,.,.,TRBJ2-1,CASSLVTGPYNEQFF,TGCGCCAGCAGCTTGGTCACAGGGCCTTACAATGAGCAGTTCTTC
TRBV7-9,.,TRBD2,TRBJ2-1,CASSLGLAGGNEQFF,TGTGCCAGCAGCTTAGGGCTAGCGGGAGGGAATGAGCAGTTCTTC
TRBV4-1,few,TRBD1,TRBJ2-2,CASSQGGRGRTLLGELFF,TGCGCCAGCAGCCAAGGGGGCAGGGGGCGGACCTTGTTAGGGGAGCTGTTTTTT